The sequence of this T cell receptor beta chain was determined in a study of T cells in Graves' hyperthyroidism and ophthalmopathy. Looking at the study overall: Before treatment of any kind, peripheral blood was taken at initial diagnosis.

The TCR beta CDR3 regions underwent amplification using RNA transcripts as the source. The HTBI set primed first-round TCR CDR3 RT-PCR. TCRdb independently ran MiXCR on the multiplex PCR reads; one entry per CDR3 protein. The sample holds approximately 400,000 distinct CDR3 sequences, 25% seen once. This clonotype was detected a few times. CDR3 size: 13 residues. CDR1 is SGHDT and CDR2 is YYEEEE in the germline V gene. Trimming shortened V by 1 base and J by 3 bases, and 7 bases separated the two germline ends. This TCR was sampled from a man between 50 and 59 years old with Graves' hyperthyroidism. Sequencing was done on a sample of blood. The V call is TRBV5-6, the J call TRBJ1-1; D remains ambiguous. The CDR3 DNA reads TGTGCCAGCAGCTTGCCGATGGACACTGAAGCTTTCTTT. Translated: CASSLPMDTEAFF.